This T cell receptor (beta chain) was identified in a study of control samples from healthy donors and cancer patients. Generated by immunoSEQ multiplex PCR, the TCRdb table keeps only in-frame clones and is missing some. Of 100,000 to 150,000 clones in the sample, about 90% were seen once. Sequencing input: blood. This receptor was identified in a man in his late teens or twenties in good health.

CDR3 amino acids: CASSFGREGRDTQYF. DNA for the CDR3: TGTGCCAGCAGCTTTGGGCGGGAGGGCCGTGATACGCAGTATTTT. The chain recombines TRBV7-8 with TRBJ2-3, with 9 bases aligning to TRBD2. Germline CDR1 SGHVS, CDR2 FQNEAQ. There are 15 residues in the CDR3. With V trimmed by 3 bases and J by 6 bases, 7 bases remained unmatched.